This passage covers 19 T cell receptor beta chains from one sample sequenced in a study of post-analysis software for immune sequencing data. Study-wide findings and caveats: In patients, roughly five TRBV segments were more frequent than in controls, with TRBV5-6, TRBV5-1 and TRBV20-1 among them.

Which antigens these TCRs recognize remains unknown. Every TCR beta cDNA library bore unique molecular identifiers. TCRdb re-derived calls from the PCR reads in MiXCR, one entry per CDR3 protein. Of more than 500,000 distinct CDR3 sequences in the sample, around 34% were seen once. Sequencing input: blood. The source of these receptors is a girl under 18 with multiple sclerosis.

J is TRBJ1-2 and V is TRBV7-9; TRBD1 might be the D (5 bases). V dropped 7 bases and J dropped 11 bases, with 26 bases sitting between them. Looked up from germline, CDR1 is SEHNR and CDR2 is FQNEAQ (reference sequence). This CDR3 spans 15 amino acids. The CDR3, as DNA: TGTGCCAGCAACATTAGGGGTGTGGGACCCATCGGATACACCTTC. This codes for CASNIRGVGPIGYTF.

A few counts support this clonotype. This chain links TRBV29-1 with TRBJ1-4; weak D call: TRBD1 (5 bases). Germline lookup yields CDR1 SQVTM and CDR2 ANQGSEA. The V gene lost 3 bases and the J gene lost 1 base, with 6 bases spanning the gap. CDR3 size: 13 residues. CDR3 sequence reads: CSVDQGTNEKLFF. The CDR3 DNA follows: TGCAGCGTTGACCAGGGAACTAATGAAAAACTGTTTTTT.

This clonotype has a handful of counts. The chain recombines TRBV7-3 with TRBJ2-1; possibly TRBD2 for D (6 bases). Trimming shortened V by 3 bases and J by 0 bases, and 15 bases separated the two germline ends. The CDR3 is 17 residues long. Germline CDR1 reads SGHTA; CDR2 reads FQGTGA. The CDR3 spells CASSLDVAGSSYNEQFF. CDR3 bases: TGTGCCAGCAGCTTGGACGTGGCGGGGAGCTCCTACAATGAGCAGTTCTTC.

The chain recombines TRBV14 with TRBJ2-7; 8 positions match TRBD1. Unmatched junction bases numbered 5, after V lost 4 bases and J lost 3 bases. From germline, CDR1 is SGHDN and CDR2 FVKESK. The CDR3 spans 14 residues. The CDR3 bases are TGTGCCAGCAGCCGCCGGACAGGGTACTACGAGCAGTACTTC. Amino acids: CASSRRTGYYEQYF.

The DNA for the CDR3 is TGTGCCACCAGCGTAGGGACTAGCGGGGACCAAGAGACCCAGTACTTC. It specifies CATSVGTSGDQETQYF. This rearrangement joins TRBV15 to TRBJ2-5, with TRBD2 matching over 13 bases. Trimming removed 5 bases from V and 0 bases from J; junction bases left unmatched: 3. CDR3 size: 16 residues. The V gene's germline CDR1 is LNHNV and CDR2 YYDKDF (reference sequence).

This rearrangement joins TRBV11-2 to TRBJ2-4; TRBD1 matches at 8 bases. CDR1 and CDR2 (germline): SGHAT, FQNNGV. The CDR3 runs to 16 residues. The V and J ends lost 4 bases and 0 bases, in that order; junction bases with no gene match: 5. The CDR3 DNA sequence: TGTGCCAGCAGCTACCCGACAGGGGAAGCCAAAAACATTCAGTACTTC. Residues: CASSYPTGEAKNIQYF.

With respect to this clonotype: Being one base from a much bigger clone, this may be a read error. The rearrangement uses TRBV10-3 and TRBJ2-5; the D is unclear. This CDR3 spans 11 amino acids. CDR1 is ENHRY, CDR2 SYGVKD, per germline. Trimming removed 6 bases from V and 5 bases from J, with 7 bases in between. In nucleotides, the CDR3 is TGTGCCATCAGGCAAGTGGAGACCCAGTACTTC. It translates to CAIRQVETQYF.

The CDR3 loop reads CASSILQTDTNLGGYTF. As DNA, the CDR3 is TGTGCCAGCAGCATCTTACAAACCGACACTAACCTAGGCGGCTACACCTTC. The genes are TRBV12-3 or TRBV12-4 and TRBJ1-2; D unclear. CDR3 length equals 17 residues. Trimming took off 6 bases at V and 8 bases at J, with 28 bases between the two ends.

This clonotype turned up a few times. The genes are TRBV6-4 and TRBJ1-2, with TRBD1 matching over 12 bases. Germline assignment: CDR1 MRHNA and CDR2 SNTAGT. This CDR3 has 16 amino acids. V lost 2 bases, J lost 8 bases, and 9 bases stayed unmatched. The CDR3 sequence is CASSDRPGQGALGYTF. The CDR3 nucleotides read TGTGCCAGCAGTGACCGCCCGGGACAGGGGGCGTTAGGCTACACCTTC.

A word on this clonotype: The conserved final phenylalanine or tryptophan is absent from the CDR3, which likely points to a read error. The V call is TRBV4-2, the J call TRBJ2-5; the match to TRBD2 covers 9 bases. Per the germline V gene, CDR1 is LGHNA and CDR2 is YNFKEQ. The CDR3 is made up of 18 amino acids. After removal of 0 bases from V and 5 bases from J, the junction contained 13 bases not matched to a gene. CDR3 in amino acids: CASSQDFARLAAGETQYS. CDR3 in DNA: TGTGCCAGCAGCCAAGATTTTGCGCGACTAGCGGCCGGTGAGACCCAGTACTCC.

The chain employs TRBV18 and TRBJ1-1, with D perhaps matching TRBD1 (5 bases). This CDR3 has 15 residues. Deletions cut 5 bases from V and 1 base from J, with 14 bases between. Germline V gene data show CDR1 as KGHSH and CDR2 as LQKENI. The CDR3 nucleotides are TGTGCCAGCTCAACTATAAACACAGGGAACACTGAAGCTTTCTTT. Translation gives CASSTINTGNTEAFF.

This clonotype was detected only a few times. The V gene is TRBV7-2, the J gene TRBJ1-2; D unresolved. CDR1 and CDR2 (germline): SGHTA, FQGNSA. With 1 base removed from V and 8 bases from J, the gap between germline ends came to 14 bases. The CDR3 contains 14 residues. CDR3 nucleotides: TGTGCCAGCAGCTTAGAATCGTCCGCGGGAGGCTACACCTTC. Translated, it gives CASSLESSAGGYTF.

The V call is TRBV7-9, the J call TRBJ2-1; 10 bases map to TRBD2. The CDR3 length is 17 residues. Losses at the gene ends were 4 bases for V and 2 bases for J; bases not matched to a gene: 8. Germline V gene lookup returns CDR1 SEHNR and CDR2 FQNEAQ (reference sequence). This chain's CDR3 is CASSSLLAGDTYNEQFF. For the CDR3, the DNA is TGTGCCAGCAGCTCCCTCCTAGCGGGGGATACCTACAATGAGCAGTTCTTC.

The chain couples TRBV3-1 to TRBJ2-5, with D perhaps matching TRBD1 (5 bases). Deletions cut 4 bases from V and 3 bases from J, with 15 bases between. Germline V gene sequence: CDR1 LGHDT, CDR2 YNNKEL (reference sequence). This CDR3 contains 15 residues. The CDR3 bases are TGTGCCAGCAGCCGAACCTCAGGGAACAAAGAGACCCAGTACTTC. Amino acid sequence: CASSRTSGNKETQYF.

The chain uses TRBV20-1 and TRBJ2-3; D perhaps matches TRBD2 (6 bases). Germline loops: CDR1 DFQATT, CDR2 SNEGSKA (reference sequence). Trimming took 2 bases from V and 5 from J, leaving 8 bases between them. There are 12 residues in the CDR3. The CDR3 region has the DNA TGCAGTGCTAGACCGGGGGTAGATACGCAGTATTTT. This encodes CSARPGVDTQYF.

The sample holds many counts of this clonotype. The genes are TRBV20-1 and TRBJ2-5; TRBD2 aligns across 7 bases. The CDR3 is 13 amino acids. The germline CDR1 and CDR2 sequences are DFQATT and SNEGSKA (reference sequence). With V trimmed by 6 bases and J by 4 bases, 8 bases remained unmatched. CDR3 DNA sequence: TGCAGTGCCATAGTGACGGGGGGAGAGACCCAGTACTTC. Protein product: CSAIVTGGETQYF.

This sequence joins TRBV29-1 and TRBJ1-1; perhaps TRBD1 as D (6 bases). V was trimmed by 4 bases and J by 1 base, leaving 13 bases between them. CDR1 is SQVTM and CDR2 is ANQGSEA in the germline V gene. CDR3 length equals 14 residues. The CDR3 DNA follows: TGCAGCGTTGTCGGGGGGCTGGGGAACACTGAAGCTTTCTTT. Its protein product is CSVVGGLGNTEAFF.

This rearrangement joins TRBV14 to TRBJ2-1, with D perhaps TRBD1 (6 bases). The CDR3 sequence is 13 residues long. V gave up 4 bases and J gave up 12 bases, with 16 bases separating them. Germline V gene sequence: CDR1 SGHDN, CDR2 FVKESK. The CDR3 reads CASSPRLGARQFF. The CDR3 region has the DNA TGTGCCAGCAGCCCGAGATTGGGGGCGAGGCAGTTCTTC.

This clonotype has a handful of counts. V gene TRBV6-5 combines with J gene TRBJ1-4; no clear D. CDR1 and CDR2 from the germline V gene are MNHEY and SVGAGI. This CDR3 is 18 amino acids long. The V end was cut by 0 bases, the J end by 8 bases, with 22 bases between. The CDR3 coding sequence is TGTGCCAGCAGTTACTCGAAATCTCGTCCCCCCGGATGGGAAAAACTGTTTTTT. This sequence encodes CASSYSKSRPPGWEKLFF.